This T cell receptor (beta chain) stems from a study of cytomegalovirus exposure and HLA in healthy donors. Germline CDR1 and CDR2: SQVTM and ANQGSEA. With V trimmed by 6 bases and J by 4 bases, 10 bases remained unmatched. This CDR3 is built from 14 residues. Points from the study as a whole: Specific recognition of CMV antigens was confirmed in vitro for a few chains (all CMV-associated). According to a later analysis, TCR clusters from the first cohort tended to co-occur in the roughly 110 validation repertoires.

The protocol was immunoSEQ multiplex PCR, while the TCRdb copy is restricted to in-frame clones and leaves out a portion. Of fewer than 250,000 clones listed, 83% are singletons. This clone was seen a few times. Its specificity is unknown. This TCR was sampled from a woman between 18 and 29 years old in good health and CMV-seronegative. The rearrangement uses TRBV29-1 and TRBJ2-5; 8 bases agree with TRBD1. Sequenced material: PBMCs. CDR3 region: CSVRSITGGETQYF. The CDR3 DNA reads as TGCAGCGTACGAAGTATAACAGGGGGAGAGACCCAGTACTTC.